The clone carrying this TCR beta chain has a single count. What it binds is not known. TCRdb independently ran MiXCR on the reads; one entry per CDR3 protein. This sample yields about 62,000 distinct CDR3 sequences, of which less than 65% are seen a single time; over 1.5% belongs to the top ten. These data are taken from a study of type 1 regulatory T cells. The sequencing sample was made of cultured non-Tr1 T cells, either the whole culture or a sorted T cell fraction (not recorded which). The receptor was derived from a human donor in good health.

The CDR3 loop is CASSFNQNTEAFF. CDR3 sequence (DNA): TGTGCCAGCAGTTTCAATCAGAACACTGAAGCTTTCTTT. The rearrangement uses TRBV12-3 or TRBV12-4 and TRBJ1-1; D unresolved. With 3 bases removed from V and 1 base from J, the gap between germline ends came to 6 bases. The CDR3 spans 13 residues.